The 17 T cell receptor beta chains given below trace back to one sample, sequenced in a study of blood T cell repertoires in COVID-19. Assay used: immunoSEQ multiplex PCR; TCRdb lists only in-frame clones, some missing. The profile shows about 270,000 clones, roughly 86% of them singletons. Sequencing used peripheral blood. These receptor sequences come from a woman aged 80 or over with COVID-19, enrolled during active disease.

The V and J genes are TRBV28 and TRBJ2-7; no firm D call. Looked up from germline, CDR1 is MDHEN and CDR2 is SYDVKM. The V end lost 5 bases, the J end lost 4 bases, and 12 bases lay between the germline ends. This CDR3 is built from 13 residues. CDR3 region: CASSTYSAYEQYV. Written as DNA, the CDR3 is TGTGCCAGCAGTACCTACAGTGCATACGAGCAGTACGTC.

The V call is TRBV19, the J call TRBJ1-5; no firm D call. Germline CDR1 reads LNHDA; CDR2 reads SQIVND (reference sequence). With 7 bases removed from V and 2 bases from J, the gap between germline ends came to 12 bases. CDR3 size: 14 residues. The CDR3 nucleotides are TGTGCCAGTACTGATAGTACTCGCAATCAGCCCCAGCATTTT. Protein product: CASTDSTRNQPQHF. Combining the CDR3 with reference TRBV19 and TRBJ1-5 gives the whole variable domain DGGITQSPKYLFRKEGQNVTLSCEQNLNHDAMYWYRQDPGQGLRLIYYSQIVNDFQKGDIAEGYSVSREKKESFPLTVTSAQKNPTAFYLCASTDSTRNQPQHFGDGTRLSIL.

This clone was recorded only once. The rearrangement joins TRBV5-4 to TRBJ2-1; TRBD2 aligns across 15 bases. Germline-derived CDR1 and CDR2 are SGHNT and YYREEE (reference sequence). The CDR3 is 16 amino acids. The junction had 8 bases not matched to a gene; V was cut back by 3 bases and J by 10 bases. The CDR3 spells CASSSRTSGGAAEQFF. In DNA, the CDR3 is TGTGCCAGCAGCTCTCGGACTAGCGGGGGGGCAGCGGAGCAGTTCTTC.

Note on this clone: Other DNA sequences in the same sample also yield this CDR3. In DNA, the CDR3 is TGTGCCAGCAGCTTAGGACAGGGTAACACTGAAGCTTTCTTT. Residues: CASSLGQGNTEAFF. The chain has TRBV7-9 and TRBJ1-1; TRBD1 agrees at 7 bases. Germline V lookup: CDR1 SEHNR, CDR2 FQNEAQ (reference sequence). The CDR3 is 14 residues long. Losses at the gene ends were 1 base for V and 2 bases for J; bases not matched to a gene: 1. The whole variable domain, remainder taken from reference TRBV7-9 and TRBJ1-1, is DTGVSQNPRHKITKRGQNVTFRCDPISEHNRLYWYRQTLGQGPEFLTYFQNEAQLEKSRLLSDRFSAERPKGSFSTLEIQRTEQGDSAMYLCASSLGQGNTEAFFGQGTRLTVV.

This clone was seen repeatedly, ten times or more. The chain carries TRBV9 and TRBJ1-4; 9 nucleotides line up with TRBD1. V gave up 1 base and J gave up 5 bases; unmatched junction bases: 3. This CDR3 region has 15 residues. From germline, CDR1 is SGDLS and CDR2 YYNGEE. The CDR3 loop is CASSVRGQGNEKLFF. CDR3 in DNA: TGTGCCAGCAGCGTACGAGGACAGGGGAATGAAAAACTGTTTTTT.

The chain uses TRBV5-1 and TRBJ2-1, with 9 nucleotides matching TRBD1. The germline V gene has CDR1 SGHRS and CDR2 YFSETQ. With V trimmed by 6 bases and J by 1 base, 5 bases remained unmatched. The CDR3 covers 15 residues. The DNA of the CDR3 is TGCGCCAGCACCCAAGGGACAGGGTCCTACAATGAGCAGTTCTTC. It codes for CASTQGTGSYNEQFF.

The chain links TRBV6-2 or TRBV6-3 to TRBJ2-7; D is undetermined. Trimming left V 2 bases short and J 7 bases short, with 9 bases between. From germline, CDR1 is MNHEY and CDR2 SVGEGT. The CDR3 spans 12 residues. The CDR3 nucleotides are TGTGCCAGCAGTTACAGACAAGAGGAGCAGTACTTC. Translation gives CASSYRQEEQYF.

J is TRBJ2-5 and V is TRBV19; 8 bases fit TRBD1. J was trimmed by 4 bases and V by 7 bases; bases with no gene match: 8. Germline V lookup: CDR1 LNHDA, CDR2 SQIVND (reference sequence). This CDR3 region has 14 residues. The DNA of the CDR3 is TGTGCCAGTACCCAACAGGGGGGAGGAGAGACCCAGTACTTC. Its translation: CASTQQGGGETQYF.

The chain recombines TRBV24-1 with TRBJ2-1; TRBD1 aligns across 7 bases. The CDR3 consists of 14 residues. CDR1 is KGHDR, CDR2 SFDVKD, per germline. The V segment lost 12 bases and the J segment 5 bases; nucleotides outside the gene matches: 12. CDR3 DNA: TGTGCCTCGAAAGGTCACACAGGGGACAATGAGCAGTTCTTC. This sequence encodes CASKGHTGDNEQFF.

The V gene is TRBV5-1, the J gene TRBJ1-1; 8 positions agree with TRBD1. The V gene end was trimmed by 2 bases and the J gene end by 1 base; junction bases not matched to a gene: 7. Germline CDR1 reads SGHRS; CDR2 reads YFSETQ. The CDR3 sequence is 16 residues long. This chain's CDR3 is CASSLRGQEKNTEAFF. The CDR3, as DNA: TGCGCCAGCAGCTTAAGGGGACAGGAGAAGAACACTGAAGCTTTCTTT. Looking up the rest from reference TRBV5-1 and TRBJ1-1 gives the full variable domain: KAGVTQTPRYLIKTRGQQVTLSCSPISGHRSVSWYQQTPGQGLQFLFEYFSETQRNKGNFPGRFSGRQFSNSRSEMNVSTLELGDSALYLCASSLRGQEKNTEAFFGQGTRLTVV.

This chain links TRBV7-9 with TRBJ1-1; 8 bases line up with TRBD1. The CDR3 consists of 16 residues. The germline gives CDR1 SEHNR, CDR2 FQNEAQ (reference sequence). Unmatched junction bases numbered 7, after V lost 4 bases and J lost 0 bases. The CDR3 region has the DNA TGTGCCAGCAGCTACGGAGCGGGACAGGTGAACACTGAAGCTTTCTTT. Translated, it gives CASSYGAGQVNTEAFF. Together with reference TRBV7-9 and TRBJ1-1, the CDR3 gives the full variable domain: DTGVSQNPRHKITKRGQNVTFRCDPISEHNRLYWYRQTLGQGPEFLTYFQNEAQLEKSRLLSDRFSAERPKGSFSTLEIQRTEQGDSAMYLCASSYGAGQVNTEAFFGQGTRLTVV.

The count of this clone is one. The chain employs TRBV4-3 and TRBJ1-4; 10 nucleotides align to TRBD1. Germline CDR1 is LGHNA and CDR2 is YSLEER. V trimming: 1 base; J trimming: 8 bases; junction bases outside the gene matches: 4. The CDR3 sequence is 15 residues long. DNA for the CDR3: TGCGCCAGCAGCCAAGGGGACAGGGGACAGGAAAAACTGTTTTTT. It yields the protein CASSQGDRGQEKLFF.

V is TRBV5-1 and J is TRBJ2-1, with 9 nucleotides matching TRBD2. Germline V lookup: CDR1 SGHRS, CDR2 YFSETQ. V lost 4 bases and J lost 5; bases outside the gene matches: 10. The CDR3 totals 16 residues. In DNA, the CDR3 is TGCGCCAGCAGCGTAGGAGCGGGGGGTCCCGACAATGAGCAGTTCTTC. This sequence encodes CASSVGAGGPDNEQFF.

This CDR3 reads CASSYRGKQETQYF. CDR3 nucleotide sequence: TGTGCCAGCAGTTATAGGGGGAAACAAGAGACCCAGTACTTC. This chain uses TRBV3-1 (or the pseudogene TRBV3-2) with TRBJ2-5, with D perhaps TRBD1 (6 bases). Germline V gives CDR1 LGHDT, CDR2 YNNKEL (reference sequence). Trimming pared 6 bases from V and 2 bases from J, leaving 13 bases between. The CDR3 runs 14 residues.

J is TRBJ1-5 and V is TRBV28; D might be TRBD1 (6 bases). The germline gives CDR1 MDHEN, CDR2 SYDVKM. The CDR3 consists of 15 residues. V shed 5 bases and J shed 4 bases, with 15 bases lying between them. The DNA of the CDR3 is TGTGCCAGCAGTCCCCCAGGGGCAGGGAATCAGCCCCAGCATTTT. As protein: CASSPPGAGNQPQHF. The complete variable domain, with remaining parts taken from reference TRBV28 and TRBJ1-5, reads DVKVTQSSRYLVKRTGEKVFLECVQDMDHENMFWYRQDPGLGLRLIYFSYDVKMKEKGDIPEGYSVSREKKERFSLILESASTNQTSMYLCASSPPGAGNQPQHFGDGTRLSIL.

A single count supports this clone. The chain has TRBV7-2 and TRBJ1-5, with D possibly being TRBD1 (5 bases). The CDR3 has 15 residues. V lost 4 bases and J lost 4, with 14 bases in between. The germline CDR1 and CDR2 sequences are SGHTA and FQGNSA. This CDR3 is CASSSMYGGNQPQHF. In DNA form, the CDR3 reads TGTGCCAGCAGCTCTATGTACGGGGGGAATCAGCCCCAGCATTTT.

The chain recombines TRBV6-5 with TRBJ1-1; D is perhaps TRBD1 (6 bases). Germline CDR1 is MNHEY and CDR2 is SVGAGI. The CDR3 is 13 amino acids. Trimming cost V 6 bases and J 1 base, with 9 bases left between them. CDR3: CASSRRGNTEAFF. CDR3 bases: TGTGCCAGCAGCCGCAGGGGGAACACTGAAGCTTTCTTT.